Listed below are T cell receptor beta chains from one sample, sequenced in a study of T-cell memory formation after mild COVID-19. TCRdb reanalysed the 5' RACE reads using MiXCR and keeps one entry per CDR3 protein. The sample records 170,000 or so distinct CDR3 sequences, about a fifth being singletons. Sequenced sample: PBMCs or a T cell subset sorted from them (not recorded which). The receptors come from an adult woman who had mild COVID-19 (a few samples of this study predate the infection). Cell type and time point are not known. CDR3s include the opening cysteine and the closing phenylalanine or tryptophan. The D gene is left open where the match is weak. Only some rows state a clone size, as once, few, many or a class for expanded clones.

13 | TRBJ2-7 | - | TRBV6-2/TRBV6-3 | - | CASSYSESGEQYF | TGTGCCAGCAGTTACTCGGAGTCGGGTGAGCAGTACTTC
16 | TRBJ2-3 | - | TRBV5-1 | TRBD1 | CASSDNPGQGAQTQYF | TGCGCCAGCAGCGATAATCCGGGACAGGGGGCGCAAACGCAGTATTTT
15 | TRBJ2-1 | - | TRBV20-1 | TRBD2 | CSASLAGGVDNEQFF | TGCAGTGCTAGCCTAGCGGGAGGGGTCGACAATGAGCAGTTCTTC
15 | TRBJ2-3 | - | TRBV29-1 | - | CSVEIGRGPTDTQYF | TGCAGCGTTGAGATCGGCAGGGGCCCTACAGATACGCAGTATTTT
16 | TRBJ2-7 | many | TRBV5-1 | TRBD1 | CASSSLRDRQDYEQYF | TGCGCCAGCAGCTCCCTTCGGGACAGACAGGACTACGAGCAGTACTTC
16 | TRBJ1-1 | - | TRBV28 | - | CASSYGVSSGDTEAFF | TGTGCCAGCAGTTACGGGGTGTCCTCCGGGGACACTGAAGCTTTCTTT
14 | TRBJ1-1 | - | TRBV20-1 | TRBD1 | CSARVGQGVTEAFF | TGCAGTGCTAGAGTCGGACAGGGAGTCACTGAAGCTTTCTTT
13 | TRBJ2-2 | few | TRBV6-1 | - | CASTEGNTGELFF | TGTGCCAGCACCGAAGGGAACACCGGGGAGCTGTTTTTT
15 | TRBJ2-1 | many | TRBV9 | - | CASSVVDLSYNEQFF | TGTGCCAGCAGCGTAGTTGACCTTTCCTACAATGAGCAGTTCTTC
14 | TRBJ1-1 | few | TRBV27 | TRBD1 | CANRRDRGLTEAFF | TGTGCCAACCGAAGAGACAGGGGACTTACGGAAGCTTTCTTT
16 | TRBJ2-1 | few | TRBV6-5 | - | CASSSDTGPSYNEQFF | TGTGCCAGCAGTTCGGACACGGGGCCTTCCTACAATGAGCAGTTCTTC
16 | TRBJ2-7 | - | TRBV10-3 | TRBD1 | CAISEDDRVTPCEQYF | TGTGCCATCAGTGAGGACGACAGGGTGACTCCCTGCGAGCAGTACTTC
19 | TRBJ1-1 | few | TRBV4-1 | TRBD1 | CASSQVSGTGEYGDTEAFF | TGCGCCAGCAGCCAGGTTAGCGGGACAGGGGAGTACGGGGACACTGAAGCTTTCTTT
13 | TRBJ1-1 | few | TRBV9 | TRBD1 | CASSTTGTNEAFF | TGTGCCAGCAGCACGACAGGGACGAATGAAGCTTTCTTT
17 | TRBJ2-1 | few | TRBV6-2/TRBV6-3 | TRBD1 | CASSQGIRQGAYNEQFF | TGTGCCAGCAGCCAAGGGATACGACAGGGGGCCTACAATGAGCAGTTCTTC
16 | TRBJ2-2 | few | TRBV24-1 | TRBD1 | CATSDWDRGDTGELFF | TGTGCCACCAGTGATTGGGACAGGGGAGACACCGGGGAGCTGTTTTTT
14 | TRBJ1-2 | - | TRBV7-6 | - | CASSPGGSDYGYTF | TGTGCCAGCAGCCCCGGAGGGAGTGACTATGGCTACACCTTC
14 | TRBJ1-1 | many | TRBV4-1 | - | CASSQDPGNTEAFF | TGCGCCAGCAGCCAAGATCCGGGGAACACTGAAGCTTTCTTT
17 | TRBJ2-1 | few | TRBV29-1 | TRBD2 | CSVEVELAGRPYNEQFF | TGCAGCGTTGAGGTGGAACTAGCGGGACGGCCCTACAATGAGCAGTTCTTC
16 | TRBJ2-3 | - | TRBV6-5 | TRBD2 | CASPNCPSGLTDTQYF | TGTGCCAGCCCAAACTGCCCTAGCGGACTCACAGATACGCAGTATTTT
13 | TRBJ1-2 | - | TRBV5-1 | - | CASSFYRSYGYTF | TGCGCCAGCAGCTTTTACAGGAGCTATGGCTACACCTTC
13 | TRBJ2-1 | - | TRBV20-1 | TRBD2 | CSRGLAGYNEQFF | TGCAGTCGGGGACTAGCGGGTTACAATGAGCAGTTCTTC
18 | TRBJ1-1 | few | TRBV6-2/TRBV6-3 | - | CASSGPGGSLFMNTEAFF | TGTGCCAGCAGTGGGCCTGGAGGGTCATTGTTCATGAACACTGAAGCTTTCTTT
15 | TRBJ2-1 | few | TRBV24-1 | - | CATSDLSDSTHEQFF | TGTGCCACCAGTGATCTCTCGGACAGCACCCATGAGCAGTTCTTC
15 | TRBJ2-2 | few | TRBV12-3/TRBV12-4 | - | CASSSGEGGTGELFF | TGTGCCAGCAGTTCGGGTGAAGGAGGCACCGGGGAGCTGTTTTTT
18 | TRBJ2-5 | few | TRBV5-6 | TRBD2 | CASSLRLAGVWTSETQYF | TGTGCCAGCAGCTTAAGACTAGCGGGAGTTTGGACTTCAGAGACCCAGTACTTC
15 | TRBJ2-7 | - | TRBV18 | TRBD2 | CASSETSGGGDEQYF | TGTGCCAGCTCAGAAACTAGCGGGGGAGGCGACGAGCAGTACTTC
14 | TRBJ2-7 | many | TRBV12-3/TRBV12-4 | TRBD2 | CASSSSGRAYEQYF | TGTGCCAGCAGTTCTAGCGGGAGGGCCTACGAGCAGTACTTC
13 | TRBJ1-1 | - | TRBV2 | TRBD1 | CASSDEGAGEAFF | TGTGCCAGCAGTGATGAGGGGGCTGGTGAAGCTTTCTTT
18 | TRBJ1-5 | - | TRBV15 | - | CATSREWTGQGGNQPQHF | TGTGCCACCAGCAGAGAGTGGACCGGACAAGGGGGAAATCAGCCCCAGCATTTT
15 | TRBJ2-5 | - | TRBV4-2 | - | CASSQETRDGETQYF | TGTGCCAGCAGCCAAGAGACCCGGGATGGGGAGACCCAGTACTTC
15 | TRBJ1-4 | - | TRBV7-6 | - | CASSLRGDRNEKLFF | TGTGCCAGCAGCTTAAGGGGGGACCGTAATGAAAAACTGTTTTTT
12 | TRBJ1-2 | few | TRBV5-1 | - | CASSPPGDGYTF | TGCGCCAGCAGCCCGCCAGGAGATGGCTACACCTTC
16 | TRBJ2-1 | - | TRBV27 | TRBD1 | CASSLTGQGYGNEQFF | TGTGCCAGCAGTTTAACCGGACAGGGCTACGGCAATGAGCAGTTCTTC
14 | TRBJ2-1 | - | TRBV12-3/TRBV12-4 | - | CASSWTGVEDEQFF | TGTGCCAGCAGTTGGACTGGGGTTGAGGATGAGCAGTTCTTC
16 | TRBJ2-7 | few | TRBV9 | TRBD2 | CASSVEGLGGAYEQYF | TGTGCCAGCAGCGTAGAAGGACTAGGCGGAGCCTACGAGCAGTACTTC
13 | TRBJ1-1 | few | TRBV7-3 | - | CASSTRGDTEAFF | TGTGCCAGCAGTACCAGGGGTGACACTGAAGCTTTCTTT
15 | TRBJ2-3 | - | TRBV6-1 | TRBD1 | CAVNRDRGNTDTQYF | TGTGCCGTCAACCGGGACAGGGGGAACACAGATACGCAGTATTTT
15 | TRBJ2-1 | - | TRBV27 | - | CASSWTESSYNEQFF | TGTGCCAGCAGCTGGACGGAGAGCTCCTACAATGAGCAGTTCTTC
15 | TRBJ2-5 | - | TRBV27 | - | CASSPLLSREETQYF | TGTGCCAGCAGCCCATTACTTTCTAGGGAAGAGACCCAGTACTTC
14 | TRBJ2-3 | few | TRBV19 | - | CASSPAASTDTQYF | TGTGCCAGTAGTCCGGCAGCCAGCACAGATACGCAGTATTTT
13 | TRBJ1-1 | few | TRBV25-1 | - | CASSDPSNTEAFF | TGTGCCAGCAGTGACCCGAGCAACACTGAAGCTTTCTTT
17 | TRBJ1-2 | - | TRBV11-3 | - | CASSPRDGEFTNYGYTF | TGTGCCAGCAGCCCTCGGGACGGGGAATTCACTAACTATGGCTACACCTTC
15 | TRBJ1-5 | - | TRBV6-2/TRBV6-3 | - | CASTHSGEGDQPQHF | TGTGCCAGTACCCACTCGGGGGAAGGCGATCAGCCCCAGCATTTT
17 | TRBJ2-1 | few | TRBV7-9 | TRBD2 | CASSLAGGSHSYNEQFF | TGTGCCAGCAGCTTAGCGGGCGGGAGTCATTCGTACAATGAGCAGTTCTTC
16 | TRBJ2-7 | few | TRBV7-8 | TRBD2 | CASSLDSPSGFYEQYF | TGTGCCAGCAGCTTAGATTCGCCTAGCGGGTTCTACGAGCAGTACTTC